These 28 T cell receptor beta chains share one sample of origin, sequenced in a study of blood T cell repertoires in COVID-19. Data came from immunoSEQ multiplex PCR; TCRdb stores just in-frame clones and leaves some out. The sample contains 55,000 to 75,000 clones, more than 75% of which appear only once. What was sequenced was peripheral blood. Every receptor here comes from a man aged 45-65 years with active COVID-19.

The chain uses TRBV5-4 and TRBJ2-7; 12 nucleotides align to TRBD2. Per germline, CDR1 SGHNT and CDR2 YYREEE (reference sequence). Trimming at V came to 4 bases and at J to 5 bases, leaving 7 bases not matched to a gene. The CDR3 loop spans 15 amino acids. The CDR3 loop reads CASSPTSGSSNEQYF. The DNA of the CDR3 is TGTGCCAGCAGCCCGACTAGCGGGAGCTCTAACGAGCAGTACTTC.

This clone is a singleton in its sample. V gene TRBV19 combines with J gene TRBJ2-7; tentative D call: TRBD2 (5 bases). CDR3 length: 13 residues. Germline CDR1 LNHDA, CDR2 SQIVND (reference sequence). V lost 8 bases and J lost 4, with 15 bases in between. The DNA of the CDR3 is TGTGCCAGTGTCGGCGGGTACGGATACGAGCAGTACTTC. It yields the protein CASVGGYGYEQYF.

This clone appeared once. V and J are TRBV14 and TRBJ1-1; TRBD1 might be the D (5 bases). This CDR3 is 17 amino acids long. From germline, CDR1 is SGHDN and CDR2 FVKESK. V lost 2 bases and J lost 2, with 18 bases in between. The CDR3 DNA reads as TGTGCCAGCAGCCAATTCAAGCAGGGCAGCCCTAACACTGAAGCTTTCTTT. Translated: CASSQFKQGSPNTEAFF.

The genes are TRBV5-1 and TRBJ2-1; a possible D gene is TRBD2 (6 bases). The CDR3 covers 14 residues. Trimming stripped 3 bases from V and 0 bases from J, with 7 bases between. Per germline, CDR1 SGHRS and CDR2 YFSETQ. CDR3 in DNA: TGCGCCAGCAGCTCACTAGCCTCCTACAATGAGCAGTTCTTC. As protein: CASSSLASYNEQFF. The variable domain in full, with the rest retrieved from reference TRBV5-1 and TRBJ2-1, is KAGVTQTPRYLIKTRGQQVTLSCSPISGHRSVSWYQQTPGQGLQFLFEYFSETQRNKGNFPGRFSGRQFSNSRSEMNVSTLELGDSALYLCASSSLASYNEQFFGPGTRLTVL.

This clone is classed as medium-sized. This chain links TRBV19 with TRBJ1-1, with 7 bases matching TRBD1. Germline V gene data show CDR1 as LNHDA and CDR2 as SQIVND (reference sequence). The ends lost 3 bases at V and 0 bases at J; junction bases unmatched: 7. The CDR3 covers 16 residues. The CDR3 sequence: CASSIGDSNMNTEAFF. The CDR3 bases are TGTGCCAGTAGTATTGGGGACAGCAACATGAACACTGAAGCTTTCTTT. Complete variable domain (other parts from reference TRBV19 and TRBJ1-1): DGGITQSPKYLFRKEGQNVTLSCEQNLNHDAMYWYRQDPGQGLRLIYYSQIVNDFQKGDIAEGYSVSREKKESFPLTVTSAQKNPTAFYLCASSIGDSNMNTEAFFGQGTRLTVV.

The CDR3 protein is CATSRKGMDTEAFF. The CDR3 DNA sequence: TGTGCCACCAGCAGGAAGGGGATGGACACTGAAGCTTTCTTT. The chain uses TRBV15 and TRBJ1-1, with a possible D match to TRBD1 (5 bases). V lost 3 bases and J lost 3, with 11 bases in between. Germline CDR1 and CDR2: LNHNV and YYDKDF (reference sequence). The length of the CDR3 is 14 residues.

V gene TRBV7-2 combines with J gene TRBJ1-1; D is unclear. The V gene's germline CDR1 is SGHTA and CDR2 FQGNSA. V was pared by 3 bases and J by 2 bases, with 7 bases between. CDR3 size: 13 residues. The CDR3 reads CASSFGRNTEAFF. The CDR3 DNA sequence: TGTGCCAGCAGCTTCGGGAGAAACACTGAAGCTTTCTTT.

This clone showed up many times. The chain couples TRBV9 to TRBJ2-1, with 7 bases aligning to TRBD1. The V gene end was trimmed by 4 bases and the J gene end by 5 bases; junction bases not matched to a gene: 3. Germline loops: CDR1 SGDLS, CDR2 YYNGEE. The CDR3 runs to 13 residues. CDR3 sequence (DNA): TGTGCCAGCAGCACCGGACAGGACAATGAGCAGTTCTTC. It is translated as CASSTGQDNEQFF. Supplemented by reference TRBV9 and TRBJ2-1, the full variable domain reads DSGVTQTPKHLITATGQRVTLRCSPRSGDLSVYWYQQSLDQGLQFLIQYYNGEERAKGNILERFSAQQFPDLHSELNLSSLELGDSALYFCASSTGQDNEQFFGPGTRLTVL.

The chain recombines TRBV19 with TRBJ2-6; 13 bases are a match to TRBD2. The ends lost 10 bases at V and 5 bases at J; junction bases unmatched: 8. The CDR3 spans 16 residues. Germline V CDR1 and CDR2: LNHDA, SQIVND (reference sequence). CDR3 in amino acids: CATSLAGGPRANVLTF. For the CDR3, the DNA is TGTGCCACATCACTAGCGGGAGGGCCGAGGGCCAACGTCCTGACTTTC.

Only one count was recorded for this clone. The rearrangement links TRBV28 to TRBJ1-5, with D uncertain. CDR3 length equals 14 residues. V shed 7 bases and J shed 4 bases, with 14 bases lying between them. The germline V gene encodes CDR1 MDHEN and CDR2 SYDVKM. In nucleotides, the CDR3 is TGTGCCAGCAACCCTACCCCCCGAAATCAGCCCCAGCATTTT. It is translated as CASNPTPRNQPQHF.

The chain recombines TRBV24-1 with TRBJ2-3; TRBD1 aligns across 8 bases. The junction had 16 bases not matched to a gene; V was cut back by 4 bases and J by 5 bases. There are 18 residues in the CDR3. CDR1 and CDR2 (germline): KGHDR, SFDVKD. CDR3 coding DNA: TGTGCCACCAGTGACCCCCACGGGGGAGGACAGGGTCTAGATACGCAGTATTTT. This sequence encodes CATSDPHGGGQGLDTQYF.

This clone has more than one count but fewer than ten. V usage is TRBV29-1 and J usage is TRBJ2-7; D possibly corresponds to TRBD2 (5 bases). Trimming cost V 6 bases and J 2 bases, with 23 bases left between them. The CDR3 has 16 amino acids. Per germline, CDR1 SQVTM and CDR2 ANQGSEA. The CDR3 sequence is CSVKDLHRGSPYEQYF. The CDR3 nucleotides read TGCAGCGTCAAAGACCTCCATCGGGGATCCCCCTACGAGCAGTACTTC.

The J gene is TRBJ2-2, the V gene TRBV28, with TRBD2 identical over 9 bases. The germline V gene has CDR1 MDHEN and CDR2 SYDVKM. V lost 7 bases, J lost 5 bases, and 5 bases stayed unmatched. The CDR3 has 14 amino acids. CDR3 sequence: CASKGGRGTGELFF. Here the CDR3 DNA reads TGTGCCAGCAAGGGCGGGAGGGGTACCGGGGAGCTGTTTTTT.

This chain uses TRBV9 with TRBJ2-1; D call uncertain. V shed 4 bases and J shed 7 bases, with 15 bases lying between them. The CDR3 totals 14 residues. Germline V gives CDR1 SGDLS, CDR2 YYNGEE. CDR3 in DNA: TGTGCCAGCAGCATCGACACCCTCGGAAATGAGCAGTTCTTC. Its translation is CASSIDTLGNEQFF.

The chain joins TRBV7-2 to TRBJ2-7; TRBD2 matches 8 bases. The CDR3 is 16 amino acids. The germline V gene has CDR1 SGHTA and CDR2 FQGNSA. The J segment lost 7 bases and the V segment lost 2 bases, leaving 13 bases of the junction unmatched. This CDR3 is CASSLQGPGGPGEQYF. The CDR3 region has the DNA TGTGCCAGCAGCTTACAAGGTCCGGGAGGGCCGGGGGAGCAGTACTTC.

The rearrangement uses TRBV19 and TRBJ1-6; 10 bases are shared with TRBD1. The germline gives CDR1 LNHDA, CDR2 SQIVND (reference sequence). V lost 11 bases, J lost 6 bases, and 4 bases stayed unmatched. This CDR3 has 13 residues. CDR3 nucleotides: TGTGCCGGGGGACAGGGGCCTAATTCACCCCTCCACTTT. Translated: CAGGQGPNSPLHF.

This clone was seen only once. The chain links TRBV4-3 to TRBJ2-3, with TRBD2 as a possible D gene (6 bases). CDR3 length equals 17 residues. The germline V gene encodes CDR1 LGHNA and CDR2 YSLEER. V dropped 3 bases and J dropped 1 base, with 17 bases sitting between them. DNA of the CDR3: TGCGCCAGCAGCCAGAACGGGAGAGGGTATGGCACAGATACGCAGTATTTT. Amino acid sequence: CASSQNGRGYGTDTQYF.

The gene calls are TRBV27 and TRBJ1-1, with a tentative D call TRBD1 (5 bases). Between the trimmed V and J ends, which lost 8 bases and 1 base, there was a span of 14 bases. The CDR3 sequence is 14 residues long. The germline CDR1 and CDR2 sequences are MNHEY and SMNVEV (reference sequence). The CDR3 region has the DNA TGTGCCAGCCGACCCCCAGGGAAGAACACTGAAGCTTTCTTT. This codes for CASRPPGKNTEAFF.

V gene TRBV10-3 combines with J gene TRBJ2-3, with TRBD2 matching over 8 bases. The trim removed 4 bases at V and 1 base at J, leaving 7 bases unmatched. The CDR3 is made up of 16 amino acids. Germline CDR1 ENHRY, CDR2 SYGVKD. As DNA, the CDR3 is TGTGCCATCAGTGCAACGGGGGGGCAAGGCACAGATACGCAGTATTTT. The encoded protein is CAISATGGQGTDTQYF.

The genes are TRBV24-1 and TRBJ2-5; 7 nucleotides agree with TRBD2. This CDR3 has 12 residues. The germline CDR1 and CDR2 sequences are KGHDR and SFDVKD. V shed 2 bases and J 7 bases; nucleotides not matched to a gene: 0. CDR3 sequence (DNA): TGTGCCACCAGTGATTGGGGGGGGACCCAGTACTTC. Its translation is CATSDWGGTQYF.

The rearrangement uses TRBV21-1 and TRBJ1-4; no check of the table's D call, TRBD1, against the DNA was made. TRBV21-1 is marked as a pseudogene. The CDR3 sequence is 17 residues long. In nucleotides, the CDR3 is TGTGCCAGCAGCAAAGGCGGACACCTCGCAACTAATGAAAAACTGTTTTTT. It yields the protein CASSKGGHLATNEKLFF.

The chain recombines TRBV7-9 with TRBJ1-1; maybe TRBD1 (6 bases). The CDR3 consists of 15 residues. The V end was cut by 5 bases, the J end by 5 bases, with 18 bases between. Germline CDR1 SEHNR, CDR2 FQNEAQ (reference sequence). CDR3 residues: CASSPWGGPGTEAFF. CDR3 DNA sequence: TGTGCCAGCAGCCCCTGGGGGGGGCCGGGAACTGAAGCTTTCTTT.

DNA of the CDR3: TGTGCCAGCAGTTTCTCGGCCACCGTTTGGGGGAGACAGGGGGCTCGATATAGCAATCAGCCCCAGCATTTT. It is translated as CASSFSATVWGRQGARYSNQPQHF. The chain joins TRBV28 to TRBJ1-5; 10 bases line up with TRBD1. Per the germline V gene, CDR1 is MDHEN and CDR2 is SYDVKM. The CDR3 length is 24 residues. With V trimmed by 3 bases and J by 0 bases, 26 bases remained unmatched.

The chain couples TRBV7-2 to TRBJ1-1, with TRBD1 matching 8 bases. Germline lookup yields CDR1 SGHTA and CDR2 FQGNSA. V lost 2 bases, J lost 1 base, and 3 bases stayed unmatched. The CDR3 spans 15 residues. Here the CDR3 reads CASSLPQGANTEAFF. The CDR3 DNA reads TGTGCCAGCAGCTTACCCCAGGGGGCGAACACTGAAGCTTTCTTT.

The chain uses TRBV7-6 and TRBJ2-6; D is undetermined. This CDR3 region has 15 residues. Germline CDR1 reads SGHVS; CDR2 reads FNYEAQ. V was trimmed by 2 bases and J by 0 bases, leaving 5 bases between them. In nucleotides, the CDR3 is TGTGCCAGCAGCTTAATCTACTCTGGGGCCAACGTCCTGACTTTC. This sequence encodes CASSLIYSGANVLTF.

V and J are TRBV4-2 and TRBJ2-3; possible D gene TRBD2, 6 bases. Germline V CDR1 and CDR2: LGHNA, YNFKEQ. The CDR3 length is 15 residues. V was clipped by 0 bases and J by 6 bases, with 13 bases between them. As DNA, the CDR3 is TGTGCCAGCAGCCAAGATCTTGCGGGGAGCGATACGCAGTATTTT. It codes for CASSQDLAGSDTQYF.

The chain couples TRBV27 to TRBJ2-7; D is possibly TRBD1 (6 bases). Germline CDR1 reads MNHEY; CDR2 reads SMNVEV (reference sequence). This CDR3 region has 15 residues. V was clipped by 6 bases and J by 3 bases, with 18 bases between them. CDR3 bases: TGTGCCAGCAGCCCCAGGGGAAGCCCTAGCTACGAGCAGTACTTC. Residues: CASSPRGSPSYEQYF.

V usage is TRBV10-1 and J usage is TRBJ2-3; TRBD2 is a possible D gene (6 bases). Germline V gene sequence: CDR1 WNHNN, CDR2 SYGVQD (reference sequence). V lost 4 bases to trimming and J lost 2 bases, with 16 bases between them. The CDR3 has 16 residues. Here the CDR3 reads CASSASRGRLTDTQYF. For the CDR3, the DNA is TGCGCCAGCAGTGCGTCGCGGGGCCGACTCACAGATACGCAGTATTTT.